This entry lists 19 T cell receptor beta chains sequenced from one sample in a study of blood T cell repertoires in COVID-19. The repertoire was sequenced with immunoSEQ multiplex PCR; TCRdb's copy has only in-frame clones and lacks some. The sample lists 200,000 to 250,000 clones; roughly 82% were seen once. Material: peripheral blood. The receptors shown here come from a woman aged 80 or older with active or convalescent COVID-19.

The rearrangement uses TRBV14 and TRBJ1-1; D possibly corresponds to TRBD1 (6 bases). Deletions cut 0 bases from V and 6 bases from J, with 11 bases between. Germline-derived CDR1 and CDR2 are SGHDN and FVKESK. The CDR3 extends over 14 amino acids. The CDR3 nucleotides are TGTGCCAGCAGCCAAGAAAACAGGGTCGCTGAAGCTTTCTTT. Translating gives CASSQENRVAEAFF.

This rearrangement joins TRBV6-5 to TRBJ2-1; 9 nucleotides agree with TRBD2. The trim removed 6 bases at V and 7 bases at J, leaving 10 bases unmatched. Germline V gene data show CDR1 as MNHEY and CDR2 as SVGAGI. This CDR3 spans 15 amino acids. The chain's CDR3 is CASRLSGSIRNEQFF. CDR3 DNA: TGTGCCAGCAGACTTAGCGGGAGTATCCGTAATGAGCAGTTCTTC.

The rearrangement joins TRBV19 to TRBJ2-4, with a possible D match to TRBD2 (6 bases). The germline CDR1 and CDR2 sequences are LNHDA and SQIVND (reference sequence). The CDR3 contains 15 residues. The ends were cut back, 6 bases at V and 0 bases at J, with 12 bases in the middle. CDR3 nucleotides: TGTGCCAGTAGCGACGGAGGGGTAGCCAAAAACATTCAGTACTTC. Its protein product is CASSDGGVAKNIQYF.

The J gene is TRBJ2-1, the V gene TRBV19, with TRBD2 as a possible D gene (6 bases). This CDR3 contains 12 residues. Germline V lookup: CDR1 LNHDA, CDR2 SQIVND (reference sequence). V dropped 5 bases and J dropped 11 bases, with 13 bases sitting between them. CDR3 region: CASSPMGGKQFF. In DNA, the CDR3 is TGTGCCAGTAGTCCAATGGGGGGAAAGCAGTTCTTC.

This clone was picked up one time. The V call is TRBV30, the J call TRBJ1-1; 8 bases are a match to TRBD1. The CDR3 covers 13 residues. Trimming removed 4 bases from V and 0 bases from J; junction bases left unmatched: 1. CDR1 is GTSNPN and CDR2 is SVGIG in the germline V gene (reference sequence). CDR3 in amino acids: CAWTRGLNTEAFF. The CDR3 nucleotides are TGTGCCTGGACCAGGGGGCTGAACACTGAAGCTTTCTTT.

The chain is built from TRBV10-1 and TRBJ1-1, with 9 positions matching TRBD1. Trimming removed 3 bases from V and 3 bases from J; junction bases left unmatched: 2. Germline assignment: CDR1 WNHNN and CDR2 SYGVQD (reference sequence). This CDR3 comprises 14 residues. The CDR3 bases are TGCGCCAGCAGTGATCGGACAGGGGACACTGAAGCTTTCTTT. Protein product: CASSDRTGDTEAFF.

The rearrangement joins TRBV2 to TRBJ2-3; 10 positions match TRBD2. V dropped 4 bases and J dropped 8; count of bases not matched to a gene: 12. From germline, CDR1 is SNHLY and CDR2 FYNNEI. This CDR3 is 16 amino acids long. The CDR3: CASSAGLAGGLGTQYF. The CDR3 coding sequence is TGTGCCAGCAGTGCCGGGTTAGCGGGAGGTTTAGGTACGCAGTATTTT.

With regard to this clone: Germline and junction disagree at one end, which may indicate a read error. V usage is TRBV7-7 and J usage is TRBJ2-2; 7 nucleotides align to TRBD1. This CDR3 region has 16 residues. From germline, CDR1 is SSHAT and CDR2 FNYEAQ (reference sequence). CDR3 in amino acids: CASSLNRQGNTGELFF. In DNA form, the CDR3 reads TGTGCTAGCAGCTTAAATAGACAGGGGAACACCGGGGAGCTGTTTTTT.

The CDR3: CATSRDRVYEQYF. The DNA of the CDR3 is TGTGCCACCAGCAGAGACAGGGTATACGAGCAGTACTTC. The chain is built from TRBV15 and TRBJ2-7; D possibly corresponds to TRBD1 (5 bases). Germline V gene lookup returns CDR1 LNHNV and CDR2 YYDKDF (reference sequence). V gave up 0 bases and J gave up 4 bases, with 7 bases separating them. This CDR3 has 13 amino acids.

This clone was seen more than once but under ten times. The chain is built from TRBV14 and TRBJ1-1; D is possibly TRBD1 (5 bases). Germline CDR1 SGHDN, CDR2 FVKESK. The ends were cut back, 0 bases at V and 4 bases at J, with 9 bases in the middle. This CDR3 comprises 14 residues. The CDR3 is CASSQEGRGTEAFF. As DNA, the CDR3 is TGTGCCAGCAGCCAAGAGGGGCGAGGCACTGAAGCTTTCTTT.

The genes are TRBV28 and TRBJ1-2, with 7 nucleotides matching TRBD1. The CDR3 sequence is 12 residues long. Germline CDR1 is MDHEN and CDR2 is SYDVKM. Germline trimming cut 5 bases from V and 8 bases from J; bases unmatched to any gene: 5. The CDR3 nucleotides read TGTGCCAGCAGTCCGGACAGGCTAGGCTACACCTTC. This translates into CASSPDRLGYTF.

The chain joins TRBV24-1 to TRBJ2-3; 7 bases line up with TRBD1. J gave up 9 bases and V 7 bases, and 9 bases lay outside the gene matches. CDR3 length equals 13 residues. The germline gives CDR1 KGHDR, CDR2 SFDVKD. The CDR3 coding sequence is TGTGCCACCAGCCAGGTACAGGGGTCAACGCAGTATTTT. Protein: CATSQVQGSTQYF.

This chain uses TRBV12-3 or TRBV12-4 with TRBJ2-7, with unresolved D. Trimming took off 3 bases at V and 6 bases at J, with 9 bases between the two ends. CDR3 length: 12 residues. The CDR3 coding sequence is TGTGCCAGCAGTTTGCAGGTAGGCGAGCAGTACTTC. Its translation is CASSLQVGEQYF.

This clone appeared once. V and J are TRBV30 and TRBJ1-6, with D unclear. V was pared by 4 bases and J by 8 bases, with 18 bases between. The germline gives CDR1 GTSNPN, CDR2 SVGIG (reference sequence). The CDR3 is 15 amino acids. The CDR3 here is CAWTVAGQVHSPLHF. The CDR3 nucleotides are TGTGCCTGGACCGTGGCCGGCCAGGTCCATTCACCCCTCCACTTT.

This chain links TRBV7-2 with TRBJ1-1; TRBD1 matches at 9 bases. The germline V gene encodes CDR1 SGHTA and CDR2 FQGNSA. The CDR3 loop spans 18 amino acids. V lost 5 bases to trimming and J lost 5 bases; unmatched junction nucleotides: 18. CDR3 coding DNA: TGTGCCAGCAGCGTAACAGGGGGCGCGAACGGAGTGGCAACTGAAGCTTTCTTT. Residues: CASSVTGGANGVATEAFF.

This clone came up a few times. V and J are TRBV6-5 and TRBJ2-7; 7 bases agree with TRBD1. The CDR3 has 13 residues. V gave up 6 bases and J gave up 2 bases; unmatched junction bases: 4. CDR1 is MNHEY, CDR2 SVGAGI, per germline. CDR3 loop: CASRGTGAYEQYF. CDR3 DNA: TGTGCCAGCAGAGGTACAGGGGCCTACGAGCAGTACTTC.

The V gene is TRBV18, the J gene TRBJ1-1; no firm D call. This CDR3 spans 14 amino acids. V gave up 6 bases and J gave up 0 bases, with 11 bases separating them. Germline CDR1 KGHSH, CDR2 LQKENI. CDR3 DNA sequence: TGTGCCAGCTCCCCTAGTTCCATGAACACTGAAGCTTTCTTT. Translating gives CASSPSSMNTEAFF.

The rearrangement links TRBV7-9 to TRBJ2-1; D is unresolved. CDR1 is SEHNR and CDR2 is FQNEAQ in the germline V gene (reference sequence). Between the trimmed V and J ends, which lost 3 bases and 7 bases, there was a span of 4 bases. The CDR3 contains 11 residues. DNA for the CDR3: TGTGCCAGCAGCTTCCCGAATGAGCAGTTCTTC. Its protein is CASSFPNEQFF.

This clone has just a few counts. Other DNA variants within this sample encode the same CDR3. The V call is TRBV18, the J call TRBJ1-2, with D possibly TRBD1 on 6 matching bases. This CDR3 contains 15 residues. CDR1 KGHSH and CDR2 LQKENI come from the germline V gene. V was trimmed by 0 bases and J by 4 bases, leaving 12 bases between them. The chain's CDR3 is CASSPPGRGAYGYTF. DNA of the CDR3: TGTGCCAGCTCACCACCTGGCAGGGGTGCCTATGGCTACACCTTC.